This T cell receptor beta chain comes out of a study of shared clonotypes between healthy human individuals. Whole-study results and caveats: Non-shared clonotypes had lower generation probabilities than clonotypes shared by all four sorted-subset donors. The genetic and exposure-history diversity represented was limited by few donors. Memory subsets generally showed lower estimated richness than naive subsets.

The CDR3 loop spans 16 amino acids. Trimming shortened V by 1 base and J by 4 bases, and 14 bases separated the two germline ends. CDR1 SEHNR and CDR2 FQNEAQ come from the germline V gene (reference sequence). Tens of thousands of T cell genomes, or approximately 190 ng DNA, went into the sorted-subset replicate PCRs. The table came from immunoSEQ multiplex PCR; TCRdb's copy has only in-frame clones and leaves some out. Altogether roughly 1,500,000 clones are present, 95% to 99% being singletons, with the ten largest covering approximately 0.44%. A remark on this clone: Antigen specificity is unknown.

Material for sequencing was naive CD4+ T cells sorted from blood. Indicated subset: CD45RA+ positively selected. This sequence originates from a man aged 30 to 39 in good health. The chain is built from TRBV7-9 and TRBJ1-5; tentative D call: TRBD1 (6 bases). The CDR3 DNA reads TGTGCCAGCAGCTTAGAGGATTGGGGGCCGAATCAGCCCCAGCATTTT. Encoded protein: CASSLEDWGPNQPQHF. Together with reference TRBV7-9 and TRBJ1-5, the CDR3 gives the full variable domain: DTGVSQNPRHKITKRGQNVTFRCDPISEHNRLYWYRQTLGQGPEFLTYFQNEAQLEKSRLLSDRFSAERPKGSFSTLEIQRTEQGDSAMYLCASSLEDWGPNQPQHFGDGTRLSIL.